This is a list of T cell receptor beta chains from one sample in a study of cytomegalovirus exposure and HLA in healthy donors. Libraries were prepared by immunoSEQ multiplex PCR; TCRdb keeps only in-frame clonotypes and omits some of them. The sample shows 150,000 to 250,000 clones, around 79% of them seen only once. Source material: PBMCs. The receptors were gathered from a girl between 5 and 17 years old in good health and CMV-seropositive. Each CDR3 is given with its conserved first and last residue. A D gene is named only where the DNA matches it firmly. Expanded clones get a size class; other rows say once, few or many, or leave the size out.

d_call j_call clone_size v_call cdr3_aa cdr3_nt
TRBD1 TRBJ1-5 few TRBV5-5 CASSTRTGGVQPQHF TGTGCCAGCAGCACCAGGACAGGGGGAGTTCAGCCCCAGCATTTT
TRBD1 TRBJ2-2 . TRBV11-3 CASSLDRGLTGELFF TGTGCCAGCAGCTTGGACAGGGGGCTCACCGGGGAGCTGTTTTTT
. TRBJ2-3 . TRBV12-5 CASLEGGDTQYF TGTGCTAGCCTGGAAGGGGGAGATACGCAGTATTTT
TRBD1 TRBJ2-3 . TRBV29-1 CSVSLTGEGTDTQYF TGCAGCGTTTCACTTACAGGGGAAGGCACAGATACGCAGTATTTT
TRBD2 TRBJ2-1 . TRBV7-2 CASSLASGTTYNEQFF TGTGCCAGCAGCTTAGCTTCCGGGACTACCTACAATGAGCAGTTCTTC
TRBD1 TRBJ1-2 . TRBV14 CASSQFIGGAVGYTF TGTGCCAGCAGCCAATTTATAGGGGGCGCGGTTGGCTACACCTTC
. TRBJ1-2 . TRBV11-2 CASSLTVDRDGYTF TGTGCCAGCAGCTTGACCGTAGACAGAGATGGCTACACCTTC
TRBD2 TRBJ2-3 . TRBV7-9 CASSMWAGGTDTQYF TGTGCCAGCAGCATGTGGGCGGGGGGCACAGATACGCAGTATTTT
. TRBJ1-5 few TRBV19 CASSIGNQPQHF TGTGCCAGTAGTATCGGCAATCAGCCCCAGCATTTT
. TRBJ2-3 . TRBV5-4 CASSLGSGRTDTQYF TGTGCCAGCAGCTTGGGTAGCGGTCGCACAGATACGCAGTATTTT
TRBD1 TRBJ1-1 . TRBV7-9 CASSRDSPLGYTEAFF TGTGCCAGCAGCCGGGACAGCCCTCTCGGTTACACTGAAGCTTTCTTT
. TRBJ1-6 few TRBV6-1 CASSPHEAPLHF TGTGCCAGCAGTCCCCATGAGGCACCCCTCCACTTT
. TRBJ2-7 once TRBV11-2 CASSLDVLGGGTYEQYF TGTGCCAGCAGCTTAGATGTTTTAGGGGGGGGCACCTACGAGCAGTACTTC
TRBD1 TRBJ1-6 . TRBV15 CATSRDLGTEGLHF TGTGCCACCAGCAGAGATTTAGGGACAGAGGGACTCCACTTT
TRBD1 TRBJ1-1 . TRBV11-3 CASSLERWTGENTEAFF TGTGCCAGCAGCTTAGAACGTTGGACAGGGGAGAACACTGAAGCTTTCTTT
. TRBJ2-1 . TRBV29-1 CSVHAVARGVNEQFF TGCAGCGTTCATGCGGTAGCCAGGGGAGTCAATGAGCAGTTCTTC
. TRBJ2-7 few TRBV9 CASSFGGRPEQYF TGTGCCAGCAGCTTCGGTGGGAGGCCCGAGCAGTACTTC
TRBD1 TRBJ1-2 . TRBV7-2 CASSRNTGGYGYTF TGTGCCAGCAGCCGAAACACAGGGGGCTATGGCTACACCTTC
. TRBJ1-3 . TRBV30 CAWTGIRSGNTIYF TGTGCCTGGACAGGGATCCGCTCTGGAAACACCATATATTTT
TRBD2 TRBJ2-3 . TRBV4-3 CASSQDASGGLVDTQYF TGCGCCAGCAGCCAAGATGCCAGCGGGGGGCTTGTAGATACGCAGTATTTT
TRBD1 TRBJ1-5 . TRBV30 CAWGQVGNQPQHF TGTGCCTGGGGACAGGTTGGCAATCAGCCCCAGCATTTT
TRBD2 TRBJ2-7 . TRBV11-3 CASSRLAGESYEQYF TGTGCCAGCAGCCGATTAGCGGGGGAGTCCTACGAGCAGTACTTC
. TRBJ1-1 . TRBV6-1 CASIGRIMNTEAFF TGTGCCAGCATAGGGAGAATCATGAACACTGAAGCTTTCTTT
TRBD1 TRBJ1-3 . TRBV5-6 CASSRRTGTGNTIYF TGTGCCAGCAGCCGAAGGACAGGGACCGGAAACACCATATATTTT
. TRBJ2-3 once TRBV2 CASSDSGPDTQYF TGTGCCAGCAGTGACTCAGGGCCAGATACGCAGTATTTT
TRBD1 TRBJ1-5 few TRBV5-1 CASISGGGNQPQHF TGCGCCAGCATCTCAGGGGGCGGCAATCAGCCCCAGCATTTT
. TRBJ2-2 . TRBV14 CASSQSRTGYTGELFF TGTGCCAGCAGCCAAAGCAGAACCGGGTACACCGGGGAGCTGTTTTTT
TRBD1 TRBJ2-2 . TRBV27 CASTPGTGRVTGELFF TGTGCCAGCACCCCTGGGACAGGGAGGGTCACCGGGGAGCTGTTTTTT
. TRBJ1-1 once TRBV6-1 CASRRIRGDTEAFF TGTGCCAGCAGGAGAATCAGGGGCGACACTGAAGCTTTCTTT
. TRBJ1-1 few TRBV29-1 CSALTGSRTEAFF TGCAGCGCCTTGACAGGATCTCGTACTGAAGCTTTCTTT
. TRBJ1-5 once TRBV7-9 CASSPGGSASNQPQHF TGTGCCAGCAGCCCCGGGGGGTCAGCGAGCAATCAGCCCCAGCATTTT
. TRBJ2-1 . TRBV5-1 CASSLVARYNEQFF TGCGCCAGCAGCTTGGTAGCCAGATACAATGAGCAGTTCTTC
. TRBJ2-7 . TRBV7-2 CASSLGTGDSTYEQYF TGTGCCAGCAGCTTAGGCACGGGGGACTCCACCTACGAGCAGTACTTC
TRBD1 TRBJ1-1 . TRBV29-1 CSVERQGTAFF TGCAGCGTTGAGAGACAGGGTACTGCTTTCTTT
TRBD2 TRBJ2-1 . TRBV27 CASSSTSGGDNEQFF TGTGCCAGCAGTTCGACTAGCGGGGGTGACAATGAGCAGTTCTTC
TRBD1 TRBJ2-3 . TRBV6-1 CASSGGQGPTDTQYF TGTGCCAGCAGTGGCGGACAGGGCCCCACAGATACGCAGTATTTT
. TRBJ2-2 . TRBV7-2 CASSLSRAGGELFF TGTGCCAGCAGCTTATCGAGGGCGGGCGGGGAGCTGTTTTTT
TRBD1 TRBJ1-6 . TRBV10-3 CATRDRAGQLANSPLHF TGTGCCACCCGGGACAGGGCCGGCCAACTTGCCAATTCACCCCTCCACTTT
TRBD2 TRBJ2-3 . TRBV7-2 CASSLALRGGGTDTQYF TGTGCCAGCAGCTTAGCGTTGCGGGGAGGGGGCACAGATACGCAGTATTTT
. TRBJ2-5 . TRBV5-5 CASSLDLAGVETQYF TGTGCCAGCAGCTTGGACCTCGCCGGGGTGGAGACCCAGTACTTC
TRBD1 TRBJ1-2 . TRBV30 CAWRNKGTGEGYGHTF TGTGCCTGGAGAAATAAAGGGACAGGGGAAGGCTATGGCCACACCTTC
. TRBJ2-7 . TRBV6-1 CASSEAVGASYEQYF TGTGCCAGCAGTGAAGCAGTGGGGGCCTCCTACGAGCAGTACTTC
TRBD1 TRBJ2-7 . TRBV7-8 CASSLRTGGNYEQYF TGTGCCAGCAGCTTAAGGACAGGGGGAAACTACGAGCAGTACTTC
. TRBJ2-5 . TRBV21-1 CASRFLQGATRETQYF TGTGCCAGCAGGTTCCTACAGGGGGCTACCAGGGAGACCCAGTACTTC
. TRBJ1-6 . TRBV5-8 CASSKLDLWGEGNSPLHF TGTGCCAGCAGCAAATTGGACCTATGGGGAGAAGGTAATTCACCCCTCCACTTT
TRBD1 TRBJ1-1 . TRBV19 CASTRTGTTEAFF TGTGCCAGTACCAGGACAGGGACCACTGAAGCTTTCTTT
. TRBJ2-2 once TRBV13 CASSSPGQRNTGELFF TGTGCCAGCAGCTCCCCGGGACAAAGGAACACCGGGGAGCTGTTTTTT
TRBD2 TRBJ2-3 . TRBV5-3 CARHRGRGGLQDTQYF TGTGCCAGACATAGGGGGCGGGGGGGACTTCAAGATACGCAGTATTTT
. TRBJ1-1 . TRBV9 CASSVAAGLSTEAFF TGTGCCAGCAGCGTCGCGGCAGGGTTGAGCACTGAAGCTTTCTTT
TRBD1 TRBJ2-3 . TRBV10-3 CAISGQGQSTDTQYF TGTGCCATCAGTGGACAGGGCCAGAGCACAGATACGCAGTATTTT